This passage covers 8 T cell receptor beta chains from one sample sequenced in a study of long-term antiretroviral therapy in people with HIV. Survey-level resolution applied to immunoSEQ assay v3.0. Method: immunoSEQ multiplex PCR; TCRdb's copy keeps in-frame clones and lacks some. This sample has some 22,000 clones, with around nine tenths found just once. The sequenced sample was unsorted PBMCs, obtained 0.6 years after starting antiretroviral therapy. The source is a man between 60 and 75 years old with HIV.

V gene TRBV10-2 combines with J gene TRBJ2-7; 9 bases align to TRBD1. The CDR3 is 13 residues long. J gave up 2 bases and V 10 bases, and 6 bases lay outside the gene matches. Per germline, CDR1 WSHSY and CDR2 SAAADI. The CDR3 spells CAIGQGPPYEQYF. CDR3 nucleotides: TGCGCCATAGGACAGGGGCCTCCCTACGAGCAGTACTTC.

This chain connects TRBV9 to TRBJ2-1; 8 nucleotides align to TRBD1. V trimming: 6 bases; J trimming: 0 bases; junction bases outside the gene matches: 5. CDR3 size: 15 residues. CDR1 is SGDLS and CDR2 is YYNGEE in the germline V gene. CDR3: CASTKTGGSYNEQFF. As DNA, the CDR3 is TGTGCCAGCACCAAAACAGGGGGCTCCTACAATGAGCAGTTCTTC.

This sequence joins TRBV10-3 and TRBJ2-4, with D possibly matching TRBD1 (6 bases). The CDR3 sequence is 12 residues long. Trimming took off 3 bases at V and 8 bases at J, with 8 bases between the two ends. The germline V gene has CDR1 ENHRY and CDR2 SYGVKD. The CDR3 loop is CAISEGGDIQYF. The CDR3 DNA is TGTGCCATCAGTGAAGGGGGAGACATTCAGTACTTC.

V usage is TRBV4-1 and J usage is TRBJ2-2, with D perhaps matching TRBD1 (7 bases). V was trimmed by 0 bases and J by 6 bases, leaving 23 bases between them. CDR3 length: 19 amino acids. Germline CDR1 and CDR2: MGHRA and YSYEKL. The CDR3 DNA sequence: TGCGCCAGCAGCCAAGATTTTAGGCGGGACAGAACCCGACCCGGGGAGCTGTTTTTT. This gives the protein CASSQDFRRDRTRPGELFF.

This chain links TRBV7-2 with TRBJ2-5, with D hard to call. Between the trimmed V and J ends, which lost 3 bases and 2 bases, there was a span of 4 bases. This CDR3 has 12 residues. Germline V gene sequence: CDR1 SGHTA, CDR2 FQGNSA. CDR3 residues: CASSFQQETQYF. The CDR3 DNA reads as TGTGCCAGCAGCTTCCAACAAGAGACCCAGTACTTC. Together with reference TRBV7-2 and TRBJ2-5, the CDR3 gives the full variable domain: GAGVSQSPSNKVTEKGKDVELRCDPISGHTALYWYRQSLGQGLEFLIYFQGNSAPDKSGLPSDRFSAERTGGSVSTLTIQRTQQEDSAVYLCASSFQQETQYFGPGTRLLVL.

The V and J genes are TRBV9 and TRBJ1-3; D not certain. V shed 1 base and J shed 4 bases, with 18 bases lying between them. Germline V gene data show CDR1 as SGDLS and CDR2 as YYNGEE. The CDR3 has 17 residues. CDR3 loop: CASSVNWFSVPGNTIYF. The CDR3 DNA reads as TGTGCCAGCAGCGTAAATTGGTTCAGCGTGCCCGGAAACACCATATATTTT.

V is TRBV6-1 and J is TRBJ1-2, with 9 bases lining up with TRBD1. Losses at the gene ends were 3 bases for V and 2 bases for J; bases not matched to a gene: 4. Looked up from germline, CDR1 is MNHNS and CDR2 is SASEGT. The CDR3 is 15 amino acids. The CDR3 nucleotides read TGTGCCAGCAGTGAGTCACAGGGGGCGAACTATGGCTACACCTTC. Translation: CASSESQGANYGYTF.

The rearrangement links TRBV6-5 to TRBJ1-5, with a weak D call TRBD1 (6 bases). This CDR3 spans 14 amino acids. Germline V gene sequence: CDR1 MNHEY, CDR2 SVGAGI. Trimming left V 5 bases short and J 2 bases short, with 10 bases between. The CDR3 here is CASSLGGGNQPQHF. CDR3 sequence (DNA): TGTGCCAGCAGTCTAGGGGGGGGCAATCAGCCCCAGCATTTT.